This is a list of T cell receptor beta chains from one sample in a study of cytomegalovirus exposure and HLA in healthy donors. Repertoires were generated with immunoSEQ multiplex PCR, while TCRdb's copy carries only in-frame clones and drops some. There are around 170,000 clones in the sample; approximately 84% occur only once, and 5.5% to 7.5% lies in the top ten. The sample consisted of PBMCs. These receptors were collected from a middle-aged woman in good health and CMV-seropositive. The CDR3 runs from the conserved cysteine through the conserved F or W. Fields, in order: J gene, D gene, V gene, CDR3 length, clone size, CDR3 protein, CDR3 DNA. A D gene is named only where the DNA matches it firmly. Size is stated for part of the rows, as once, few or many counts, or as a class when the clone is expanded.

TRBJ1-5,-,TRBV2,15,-,CASSLVENSNQPQHF,TGTGCCAGCAGCCTAGTGGAAAATAGCAATCAGCCCCAGCATTTT
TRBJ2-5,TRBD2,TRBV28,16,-,CASSSGGGDGLETQYF,TGTGCCAGCAGTTCGGGTGGGGGGGATGGATTGGAGACCCAGTACTTC
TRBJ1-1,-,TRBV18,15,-,CASSPSRVVNTEAFF,TGTGCCAGCTCACCATCCAGGGTAGTGAACACTGAAGCTTTCTTT
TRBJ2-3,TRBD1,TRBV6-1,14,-,CASRLGQITDTQYF,TGTGCCAGCAGGTTGGGACAGATCACAGATACGCAGTATTTT
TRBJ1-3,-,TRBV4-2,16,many,CASSQEPQGDFNTIYF,TGTGCCAGCAGCCAAGAACCCCAAGGGGATTTTAACACCATATATTTT
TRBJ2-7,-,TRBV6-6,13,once,CASRKDGTYEQYF,TGTGCCAGTCGGAAGGACGGGACCTACGAGCAGTACTTC
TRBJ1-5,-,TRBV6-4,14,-,CASSDVAGNQPQHF,TGTGCCAGCAGTGATGTGGCAGGCAATCAGCCCCAGCATTTT
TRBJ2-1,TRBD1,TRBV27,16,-,CASSDLQGSSYNEQFF,TGTGCCAGCAGTGACTTACAGGGGAGCTCCTACAATGAGCAGTTCTTC
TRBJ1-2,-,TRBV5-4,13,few,CASSSDSNYGYTF,TGTGCCAGCAGCTCTGACTCTAACTATGGCTACACCTTC
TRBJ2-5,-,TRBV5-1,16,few,CASSLPPGPNKETQYF,TGCGCCAGCAGCTTGCCCCCGGGTCCGAATAAAGAGACCCAGTACTTC
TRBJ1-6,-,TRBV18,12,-,CASSPQSDRLHF,TGTGCCAGCTCACCACAATCCGACAGACTCCACTTT
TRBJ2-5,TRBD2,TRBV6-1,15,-,CASSGLAGGQETQYF,TGTGCCAGCAGTGGACTAGCGGGGGGGCAAGAGACCCAGTACTTC
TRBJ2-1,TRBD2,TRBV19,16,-,CASSIPTGTSGNEQFF,TGTGCCAGTAGTATCCCGACCGGGACTAGCGGGAATGAGCAGTTCTTC
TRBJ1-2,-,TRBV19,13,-,CASSIQGGYGYTF,TGTGCCAGTAGTATACAGGGAGGCTATGGCTACACCTTC
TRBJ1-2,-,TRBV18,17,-,CASSPAGGSLINYGYTF,TGTGCCAGCTCACCGGCAGGAGGCTCCTTGATTAACTATGGCTACACCTTC
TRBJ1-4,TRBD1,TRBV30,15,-,CAWSALTGPHEKLFF,TGTGCCTGGAGTGCCCTGACAGGGCCTCATGAAAAACTGTTTTTT
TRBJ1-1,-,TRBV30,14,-,CAWSYGELSTEAFF,TGTGCCTGGAGTTATGGGGAGTTGAGCACTGAAGCTTTCTTT
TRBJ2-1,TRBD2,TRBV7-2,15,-,CASSRLAGGLFEQFF,TGTGCCAGCAGCAGACTAGCGGGGGGGCTCTTTGAGCAGTTCTTC
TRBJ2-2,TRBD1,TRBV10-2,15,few,CASSEGRGSTGELFF,TGCGCCAGCAGTGAGGGCAGGGGGTCCACCGGGGAGCTGTTTTTT
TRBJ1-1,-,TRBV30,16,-,CAWSVLRVPENTEAFF,TGTGCCTGGAGTGTACTCCGGGTGCCAGAGAACACTGAAGCTTTCTTT
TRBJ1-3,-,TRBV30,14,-,CAWRTVSSGNTIYF,TGTGCCTGGAGGACTGTGAGCTCTGGAAACACCATATATTTT
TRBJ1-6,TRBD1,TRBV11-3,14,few,CASSAGTGSSPLHF,TGTGCCAGCAGCGCCGGGACAGGGTCGTCACCCCTCCACTTT
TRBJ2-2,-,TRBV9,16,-,CASSLRLITNTGELFF,TGTGCCAGCAGCTTGAGACTGATCACGAACACCGGGGAGCTGTTTTTT
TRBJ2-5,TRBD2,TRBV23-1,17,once,CASSEFPLAGGQETQYF,TGCGCCAGCAGCGAATTCCCCCTAGCGGGAGGCCAAGAGACCCAGTACTTC
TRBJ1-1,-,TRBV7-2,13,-,CASSSQWNTEAFF,TGTGCCAGCAGCTCACAGTGGAACACTGAAGCTTTCTTT
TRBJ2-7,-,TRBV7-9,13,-,CASSFSTRYEQYF,TGTGCCAGCAGCTTTTCGACTCGGTACGAGCAGTACTTC
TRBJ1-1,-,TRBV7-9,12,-,CASSDRNTEAFF,TGTGCCAGCAGTGACAGGAACACTGAAGCTTTCTTT
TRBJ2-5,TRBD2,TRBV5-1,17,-,CASSSTTSSGGGETQYF,TGCGCCAGCAGCTCAACTACCTCTAGCGGGGGAGGAGAGACCCAGTACTTC
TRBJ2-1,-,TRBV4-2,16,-,CASSQVGRGSGNEQFF,TGTGCCAGCAGCCAAGTTGGAAGGGGCTCGGGCAATGAGCAGTTCTTC
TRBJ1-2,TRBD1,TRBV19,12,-,CASSKTGAGYTF,TGTGCCAGTAGTAAGACAGGGGCAGGCTACACCTTC
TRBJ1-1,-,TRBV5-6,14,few,CASSLGWRDTEAFF,TGTGCCAGCAGCTTGGGTTGGAGGGACACTGAAGCTTTCTTT
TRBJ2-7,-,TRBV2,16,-,CASSENSATGLYEQYF,TGTGCCAGCAGTGAAAATAGCGCGACAGGACTCTACGAGCAGTACTTC
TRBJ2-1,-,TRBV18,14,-,CASSPALFDNEQFF,TGTGCCAGCTCACCCGCCCTATTCGACAATGAGCAGTTCTTC
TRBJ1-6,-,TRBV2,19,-,CASSLVPTSGSSYNSPLHF,TGTGCCAGCAGTTTAGTTCCTACTTCCGGGAGCTCCTATAATTCACCCCTCCACTTT
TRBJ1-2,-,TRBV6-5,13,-,CASSSGSNYGYTF,TGTGCCAGCAGTTCAGGGTCCAACTATGGCTACACCTTC
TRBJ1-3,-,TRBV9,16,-,CASSGRTGGSGNTIYF,TGTGCCAGCAGCGGGCGTACGGGAGGCTCTGGAAACACCATATATTTT
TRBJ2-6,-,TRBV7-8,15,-,CASSLGTAGANGLTF,TGTGCCAGCAGCTTAGGCACAGCTGGGGCCAACGGCCTGACTTTC
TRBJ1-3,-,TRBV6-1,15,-,CASKTQGLSGNTIYF,TGTGCCAGCAAAACCCAGGGTCTCAGCGGAAACACCATATATTTT
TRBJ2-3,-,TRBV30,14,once,CAWRRGGEADTQYF,TGTGCCTGGAGGAGGGGGGGGGAAGCAGATACGCAGTATTTT
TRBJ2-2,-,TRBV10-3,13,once,CAISPEGVGELFF,TGTGCCATCAGCCCCGAAGGGGTCGGGGAGCTGTTTTTT
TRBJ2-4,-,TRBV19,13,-,CASSMVGGSIQYF,TGTGCCAGTAGTATGGTAGGAGGAAGCATTCAGTACTTC
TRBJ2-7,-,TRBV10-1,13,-,CASSDHGTLEQYF,TGCGCCAGCAGTGACCACGGGACACTCGAGCAGTACTTC
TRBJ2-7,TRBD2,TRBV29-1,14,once,CSVEGPGGFDEQYF,TGCAGCGTTGAAGGTCCGGGGGGGTTCGACGAGCAGTACTTC
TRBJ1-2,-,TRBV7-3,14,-,CASSLNQGWGGYTF,TGTGCCAGCAGCTTAAATCAGGGTTGGGGTGGCTACACCTTC
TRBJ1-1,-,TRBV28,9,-,CGTNTEAFF,TGTGGTACAAACACTGAAGCTTTCTTT
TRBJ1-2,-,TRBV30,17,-,CAWRGQGLSPANYGYTF,TGTGCCTGGAGGGGGCAGGGCTTGAGTCCCGCTAACTATGGCTACACCTTC
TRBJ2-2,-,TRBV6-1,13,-,CASSDLLTGELFF,TGTGCCAGCAGTGACCTGTTAACCGGGGAGCTGTTTTTT
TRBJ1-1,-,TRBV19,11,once,CASTTAGQAFF,TGTGCCAGTACAACGGCGGGGCAGGCTTTCTTT
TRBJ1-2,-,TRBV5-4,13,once,CASSLDRLLGYTF,TGTGCCAGCAGCTTGGACAGGTTATTGGGCTACACCTTC
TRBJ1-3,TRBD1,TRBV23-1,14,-,CASSGDRDENTIYF,TGCGCCAGCAGCGGGGACAGGGATGAAAACACCATATATTTT
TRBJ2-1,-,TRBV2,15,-,CASSDTQFWANEQFF,TGTGCCAGCAGTGATACCCAGTTTTGGGCCAATGAGCAGTTCTTC
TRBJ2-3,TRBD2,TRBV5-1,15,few,CASSNLAVQTDTQYF,TGCGCCAGCAGCAACCTAGCGGTGCAAACAGATACGCAGTATTTT
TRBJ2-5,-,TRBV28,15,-,CASSLPGGPEETQYF,TGTGCCAGCAGTTTACCCGGGGGGCCCGAAGAGACCCAGTACTTC
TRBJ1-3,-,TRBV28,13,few,CASSPVRGNTIYF,TGTGCCAGCAGTCCCGTGCGGGGAAACACCATATATTTT
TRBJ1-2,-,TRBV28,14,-,CASSPTGPRVGYTF,TGTGCCAGCAGTCCGACAGGTCCACGGGTCGGCTACACCTTC